A selection of T cell receptor beta chains follows, all from one sample in a study of T cells in tuberculosis. Clones were read by immunoSEQ multiplex PCR, and TCRdb kept only the in-frame ones, dropping some. The sample carries 70,000 to 95,000 clones, roughly 93% recorded once. Sequences were obtained from CD1b-GMM tetramer-negative cells sorted from PBMCs. These TCRs come from an adult woman with latent tuberculosis. Each CDR3 is given with its conserved first and last residue. The order of the fields is D gene, J gene, V gene, CDR3 DNA, CDR3 protein. D genes are given only for firm matches.

TRBD2 | TRBJ2-3 | TRBV10-3 | TGTGCCATCAGCGGACTAGCGGGTCCCACAGATACGCAGTATTTT | CAISGLAGPTDTQYF
NA | TRBJ2-3 | TRBV5-1 | TGCGCCAGCAGCTTGGAGGGGGGGCAAACCACAGATACGCAGTATTTT | CASSLEGGQTTDTQYF
NA | TRBJ1-1 | TRBV4-2 | TGTGCCAGCAGCCAAGAAGTTGGAGGGACTGAAGCTTTCTTT | CASSQEVGGTEAFF
NA | TRBJ1-2 | TRBV7-2 | TGTGCCAGCAGCCGAAATACAGGGACATTCTATGGCTACACCTTC | CASSRNTGTFYGYTF
TRBD2 | TRBJ2-5 | TRBV15 | TGTGCCACCAGCAGAGTAGCGGGGGGCCCCCAGACCCAGTACTTC | CATSRVAGGPQTQYF
NA | TRBJ1-4 | TRBV15 | TGTGCCACCAGCAGACCACGCGGAGAATCTAATGAAAAACTGTTTTTT | CATSRPRGESNEKLFF
TRBD2 | TRBJ2-1 | TRBV12-5 | TGTGCTAGTGGTTTTAGCGGGGGGGTAGGCTCCTACAATGAGCAGTTCTTC | CASGFSGGVGSYNEQFF
NA | TRBJ1-3 | TRBV5-1 | TGCGCCAGCAGCATGGACCAGGGCTCCCTTGGAAACACCATATATTTT | CASSMDQGSLGNTIYF
NA | TRBJ1-2 | TRBV1 | TGCACCAGCAGCCAATGTGGACAGGGCCCTCCCTTAGGATATGGCTACACCTTC | CTSSQCGQGPPLGYGYTF
TRBD2 | TRBJ2-1 | TRBV11-1 | TGTGCCAGCAGCTCGACTGCGGGGGGAAATGAGCAGTTCTTC | CASSSTAGGNEQFF
TRBD2 | TRBJ2-3 | TRBV11-2 | TGTGCCAGCAGCGCCCGGGGGACTAGCTTTCCCTCAAGCACAGATACGCAGTATTTT | CASSARGTSFPSSTDTQYF
TRBD1 | TRBJ2-5 | TRBV5-6 | TGTGCCAGCAGCTTGGGGGACAGGGAAACGGAGACCCAGTACTTC | CASSLGDRETETQYF
NA | TRBJ1-2 | TRBV13 | TGTGCCAGCGCTCCAACAGGGTTTCCTGGCTACACCTTC | CASAPTGFPGYTF
NA | TRBJ1-2 | TRBV7-8 | TGTGCCAGCAGCCTTAGTGGGGCCGCATCTAACTATGGCTACACCTTC | CASSLSGAASNYGYTF
NA | TRBJ2-5 | TRBV29-1 | TGCAGCTCGGGGGCAGGGGGACTAGAGACCCAGTACTTC | CSSGAGGLETQYF
TRBD1 | TRBJ1-1 | TRBV7-2 | TGTGCCAGCAGCTTTGACAGGGTTAGTTTCACTGAAGCTTTCTTT | CASSFDRVSFTEAFF
TRBD2 | TRBJ2-3 | TRBV15 | TGTGCCACCAGCAGTGGTAGCGGGGGGGCTTTCACAGATACGCAGTATTTT | CATSSGSGGAFTDTQYF
TRBD1 | TRBJ1-2 | TRBV10-3 | TGTGCCATCAGGGGACAGGACTCTTATGGCTACACCTTC | CAIRGQDSYGYTF